Described below is a single TCR beta chain sequence and its context. Its antigen remains unidentified. Separate from the 666-subject first cohort was the approximately 120-subject validation cohort, to which the donors belonged. The data were obtained in a study of cytomegalovirus exposure and HLA in healthy donors. Overall study: A subsequent analysis reported that the 110 or so validation repertoires were produced on the same platform that had also been used for the approximately 710 first-cohort repertoires.

Data came from immunoSEQ multiplex PCR; TCRdb stores just in-frame clones and leaves some out. In the table there are 160,000 or so clones, around 90% of which are singletons. Study-level findings and limits: Usually a TCR sequence was rare, but some public TCRs were found in many donors. The tendency of first-cohort TCR clusters to co-occur in the roughly 130 validation repertoires emerged from a later analysis.

V shed 0 bases, J shed 2 bases, and the junction held 3 bases outside the gene matches. CDR3 size: 16 residues. The V gene's germline CDR1 is SGHRS and CDR2 YFSETQ. The origin of this receptor is a man aged 18 to 29 in good health and CMV-seronegative. Input material: PBMCs. The rearrangement uses TRBV5-1 and TRBJ2-5; 11 nucleotides match TRBD2. CDR3 bases: TGCGCCAGCAGCTTGGATGTAGCGGGGGGGCAAGAGACCCAGTACTTC. The encoded protein is CASSLDVAGGQETQYF.